These T cell receptor beta chains were read from a single sample in a study of blood T cell repertoires in COVID-19. Sequencing used immunoSEQ multiplex PCR; TCRdb keeps in-frame clones, though not all of them. In the table there are some 120,000 clones, 90% of which are singletons. The sample consisted of peripheral blood. The receptors were sampled from a man aged 55 to 70 with COVID-19, enrolled during active disease. Each CDR3 is given with its conserved first and last residue. The order of the fields is clone size, V gene, D gene, J gene, CDR3 DNA, CDR3 protein. A D gene is named only where the DNA matches it firmly. Rows may omit the clone size; those that give it use once, few, many or a size class.

>NA|TRBV30|NA|TRBJ2-7
TGTGCCTGGAGTGTAAGGTTTTGGGGGCACTACGAGCAGTACTTC
CAWSVRFWGHYEQYF
>NA|TRBV9|TRBD1|TRBJ1-1
TGTGCCAGCAGCCCAAGGACAGGGAACACTGAAGCTTTCTTT
CASSPRTGNTEAFF
>once|TRBV12-5|NA|TRBJ2-7
TGTGCTAGTGGTTCGGGGGTAGGGAACGACGAGCAGTACTTC
CASGSGVGNDEQYF
>NA|TRBV7-9|NA|TRBJ1-4
TGTGCCAGCAGCAAAGACCCGGACAGTTCTAATGAAAAACTGTTTTTT
CASSKDPDSSNEKLFF
>NA|TRBV25-1|NA|TRBJ2-5
TGTGCCAGCAGTGTTTATTCCCGGGACTACCAAGAGACCCAGTACTTC
CASSVYSRDYQETQYF
>NA|TRBV28|TRBD1|TRBJ2-7
TGTGCCAGCAGTGGAAGGGACAGGGACCTCTACGAGCAGTACTTC
CASSGRDRDLYEQYF
>NA|TRBV28|TRBD2|TRBJ2-5
TGTGCCACCGGGACTAGCGGAGAAGAGACCCAGTACTTC
CATGTSGEETQYF
>NA|TRBV19|NA|TRBJ2-2
TGTGCCAGTAGTCACAGCGGGGAGCTGTTTTTT
CASSHSGELFF
>once|TRBV10-1|NA|TRBJ2-7
TGCGCCCGTTGGGGAGTTGCGCTATCCTACGAGCAGTACTTC
CARWGVALSYEQYF
>NA|TRBV7-2|NA|TRBJ2-7
TGTGCCAGCAGCCTCTTGGGACGGACTACGGAGCAGTACTTC
CASSLLGRTTEQYF
>NA|TRBV30|TRBD2|TRBJ2-5
TGTGCCTGGGAGGGGGGGAGTAGCGGGAGTTTGGAGACCCAGTACTTC
CAWEGGSSGSLETQYF
>NA|TRBV9|NA|TRBJ2-5
TGTGCCAGCAGCGCAAACCAGGGTGGGGAGACCCAGTACTTC
CASSANQGGETQYF
>NA|TRBV6-5|NA|TRBJ1-1
TGTGCCAGCATGGGGGACTTCTCGAACACTGAAGCTTTCTTT
CASMGDFSNTEAFF
>once|TRBV19|TRBD1|TRBJ2-3
TGTGCCAGTAAAGGGGGCGGGGATACGCAGTATTTT
CASKGGGDTQYF
>NA|TRBV6-5|NA|TRBJ1-2
TGTGCCAGCAGTCAACAGGGATGGGGCTACACCTTC
CASSQQGWGYTF
>once|TRBV6-6|TRBD1|TRBJ1-5
TGTGCCAGCAGTTCGGACAGGGGGTTTACTCAGCCCCAGCATTTT
CASSSDRGFTQPQHF
>NA|TRBV15|TRBD2|TRBJ2-5
TGTGCCACCAGCAGAGATTTGCTAGCGGGAGTCGAGCAAGAGACCCAGTACTTC
CATSRDLLAGVEQETQYF
>NA|TRBV18|NA|TRBJ1-4
TGTGCCAGCTCACGGCGGAATAATGAAAAACTGTTTTTT
CASSRRNNEKLFF
>NA|TRBV6-5|NA|TRBJ1-3
TGTGCCAGCAGTTACTCGGGGGCGAGATCTGGAAACACCATATATTTT
CASSYSGARSGNTIYF
>once|TRBV4-3|NA|TRBJ1-4
TGCGCCAGCAGCCAAGAGCCGGGGGGTAATGAAAAACTGTTTTTT
CASSQEPGGNEKLFF
>NA|TRBV19|NA|TRBJ2-7
TGTGCCAGTACCACGAGGGGGGGCGCGAATCCCTACGAGCAGTACTTC
CASTTRGGANPYEQYF
>NA|TRBV28|NA|TRBJ1-6
TGTGCCAGCAGTTTAACCAGAAGCTCCTATAATTCACCCCTCCACTTT
CASSLTRSSYNSPLHF
>NA|TRBV6-6|NA|TRBJ1-5
TGTGCCAGCAGTCCCACCTGGGAGGGCGGGGTGAATCAGCCCCAGCATTTT
CASSPTWEGGVNQPQHF
>NA|TRBV19|TRBD2|TRBJ2-3
TGTGCCAGTACCAGGGAGCTAGCGGGAGTTGCCTCTAGCACAGATACGCAGTATTTT
CASTRELAGVASSTDTQYF
>NA|TRBV18|NA|TRBJ1-1
TGTGCCAGCTCACTCGGTACGGGGAACCCTGAAGCTTTCTTT
CASSLGTGNPEAFF
>once|TRBV5-1|TRBD2|TRBJ2-3
TGCGCCAGCAGCACCAAGCGGGAGGGAGGCACAGATACGCAGTATTTT
CASSTKREGGTDTQYF
>NA|TRBV6-5|NA|TRBJ2-6
TGTGCCAGCAGTCGCTCTGGGGCCAACGTCCTGACTTTC
CASSRSGANVLTF
>NA|TRBV3-1/TRBV3-2|TRBD1|TRBJ1-3
TGTGCCAGCAGACCGGACAGGATCTCTGGAAACACCATATATTTT
CASRPDRISGNTIYF
>few|TRBV7-3|NA|TRBJ1-6
TGTGCCAGCAGCCCCCAGGGTAGGGGATCACCCCTCCACTTT
CASSPQGRGSPLHF
>NA|TRBV11-2|NA|TRBJ1-1
TGTGCCAGCAGCCAACCCTGGGGGCAGAACACTGAAGCTTTCTTT
CASSQPWGQNTEAFF
>NA|TRBV6-4|NA|TRBJ2-5
TGTGCCAGCAGTCTCGGACAGCGGGAGACCCAGTACTTC
CASSLGQRETQYF
>NA|TRBV2|NA|TRBJ2-7
TGTGCCAGCAGTGAAGAAGGTAGCGTCTACGAGCAGTACTTC
CASSEEGSVYEQYF
>once|TRBV9|NA|TRBJ2-2
TGTGCCAGCAGCCCCAGGACAGTTTTCACCGGGGAGCTGTTTTTT
CASSPRTVFTGELFF
>NA|TRBV6-5|TRBD2|TRBJ2-1
TGTGCCAGCAGTTCCTATCTAGCGGATTCCTACAATGAGCAGTTCTTC
CASSSYLADSYNEQFF
>NA|TRBV10-3|NA|TRBJ1-6
TGTGCCATCAGTCGAGAAGATTCCGAGAATTCACCCCTCCACTTT
CAISREDSENSPLHF
>NA|TRBV27|NA|TRBJ1-2
TGTGCCAGCAGTCTACAGGGCTCTGGGGGCTACACCTTC
CASSLQGSGGYTF
>NA|TRBV5-1|NA|TRBJ1-4
TGCGCCAGCAGCTTAGGAGGGCGCGAAAAACTGTTTTTT
CASSLGGREKLFF
>NA|TRBV7-9|NA|TRBJ2-1
TGTGCCAGCAGCTTAATGGGCGTTAGAGGGGAGCAGTTCTTC
CASSLMGVRGEQFF
>once|TRBV19|TRBD1|TRBJ2-4
TGTGCCAGTAGGAGCAGGGGGCTAGCCAAAAACATTCAGTACTTC
CASRSRGLAKNIQYF
>NA|TRBV5-4|NA|TRBJ1-2
TGTGCCAGCAGCTTGGCCGGTATAGCCGACGATGGCTACACCTTC
CASSLAGIADDGYTF
>NA|TRBV11-2|NA|TRBJ1-3
TGTGCCAGCAGCTTAGATCGCGGGTTCGGAAACACCATATATTTT
CASSLDRGFGNTIYF
>NA|TRBV7-3|NA|TRBJ2-5
TGTGCCAGCAGCGCGGGGGAGACCCAGTACTTC
CASSAGETQYF
>NA|TRBV9|NA|TRBJ1-5
TGTGCCAGCAGCCAGGGGTTCGATCAGCCCCAGCATTTT
CASSQGFDQPQHF
>NA|TRBV25-1|TRBD1|TRBJ1-6
TGTGCCAGCAGTGTCGGGACAGGGTTTCCACCCCTCCACTTT
CASSVGTGFPPLHF
>NA|TRBV7-2|NA|TRBJ2-7
TGTGCCAGCAGCCTAAACAGGGACGAGCAGTACTTC
CASSLNRDEQYF
>once|TRBV9|NA|TRBJ2-2
TGTGCCAGCGCTACTTTCACCGGGGAGCTGTTTTTT
CASATFTGELFF
>NA|TRBV27|NA|TRBJ1-1
TGTGCCAGCAGCCGCAATCTTGGAGTGAACACTGAAGCTTTCTTT
CASSRNLGVNTEAFF
>NA|TRBV5-6|NA|TRBJ2-7
TGTGCCAGCAGCTTCAGAACTAACTACGAGCAGTACTTC
CASSFRTNYEQYF
>NA|TRBV7-3|TRBD1|TRBJ2-1
TGTGCCAGCAGCTTAGGGACAGGGGGCCGAGATGAGCAGTTCTTC
CASSLGTGGRDEQFF
>NA|TRBV14|TRBD2|TRBJ2-5
TGTGCCAGCAGCTTGGGACTAGCGGGAGCGGGGGAGACCCAGTACTTC
CASSLGLAGAGETQYF
>NA|TRBV13|TRBD1|TRBJ2-2
TGTGCCACCACAGGGGTCTTTAACACCGGGGAGCTGTTTTTT
CATTGVFNTGELFF
>few|TRBV4-2|NA|TRBJ1-1
TGTGCCAGCAGCCAGCTTTTTAAGGGAGTTGAAGCTTTCTTT
CASSQLFKGVEAFF
>NA|TRBV6-5|NA|TRBJ1-5
TGTGCCAGCAGTTACTCGCCAGGGGGCAATCAGCCCCAGCATTTT
CASSYSPGGNQPQHF
>once|TRBV9|TRBD2|TRBJ2-7
TGTGCCAGCAGCCCGTCTAGCGGGAGGGCCTACGAGCAGTACTTC
CASSPSSGRAYEQYF
>NA|TRBV4-2|TRBD1|TRBJ1-5
TGTGCCAGCAGCCAAAGACAGGGTAGTAGCAATCAGCCCCAGCATTTT
CASSQRQGSSNQPQHF
>NA|TRBV4-1|NA|TRBJ2-2
TGCGCCAGCGGGAGGGGGGACAGGCGTAACACCGGGGAGCTGTTTTTT
CASGRGDRRNTGELFF
>NA|TRBV7-9|NA|TRBJ1-1
TGTGCCAGCAGCTTAGCCCCACGGGCGGGAACTGAAGCTTTCTTT
CASSLAPRAGTEAFF
>few|TRBV2|NA|TRBJ1-5
TGTGCCAGCAGTAGGACAGCTGATAGCAATCAGCCCCAGCATTTT
CASSRTADSNQPQHF
>NA|TRBV9|TRBD2|TRBJ2-1
TGTGCCAGCAGCGCGTCTTTTTCCGGGACTAGCGGGTTCTCAAGCTCCTACAATGAGCAGTTCTTC
CASSASFSGTSGFSSSYNEQFF